Listed below are T cell receptor beta chains from one sample, sequenced in a study of regulatory T cells in long-lasting Graves disease. TCRdb itself ran the multiplex PCR reads through MiXCR, one entry per CDR3 protein. The top ten clones hold approximately 13% of a sample with a few hundred thousand distinct CDR3 sequences, just over 20% of them seen once. The specimen comprised peripheral blood mononuclear cells (PBMCs), sampled at new diagnosis, from a patient treated with antithyroid drugs. The receptors were sampled from a female donor with Graves disease. Both conserved end residues are part of each CDR3. A clone size is listed for some rows: how often the clone was seen (once, few, many), or a class if it is expanded.

abundance: many
len: 15
v_gene: TRBV24-1
CDR3aa: CATSDFGTSGDEQFF

abundance: NA
len: 12
v_gene: TRBV6-2/TRBV6-3
CDR3aa: CASSPSFNEQFF

abundance: few
len: 14
v_gene: TRBV19
CDR3aa: CASKGGPNTGELFF

abundance: many
len: 14
v_gene: TRBV27
CDR3aa: CASSRLMSLETQYF

abundance: few
len: 13
v_gene: TRBV10-3
CDR3aa: CAISEGQAGELFF

abundance: NA
len: 15
v_gene: TRBV7-3
CDR3aa: CASSLVAGGRDEQFF

abundance: many
len: 13
v_gene: TRBV12-3/TRBV12-4
CDR3aa: CASGEDRVNTIYF

abundance: many
len: 14
v_gene: TRBV2
CDR3aa: CASTMRSSGEAQYF

abundance: NA
len: 17
v_gene: TRBV19
CDR3aa: CASSLLTGSSAKNIQYF

abundance: many
len: 13
v_gene: TRBV7-6
CDR3aa: CASSLASLYEQYF

abundance: NA
len: 13
v_gene: TRBV5-4
CDR3aa: CATERGGGYGYTF

abundance: NA
len: 13
v_gene: TRBV30
CDR3aa: CAWRGTGAGELFF

abundance: NA
len: 13
v_gene: TRBV29-1
CDR3aa: CSVRTGSTDTQYF

abundance: many
len: 14
v_gene: TRBV6-1
CDR3aa: CASRGPDRIQPQHF

abundance: many
len: 12
v_gene: TRBV6-2/TRBV6-3
CDR3aa: CASQRTMDTQYF

abundance: NA
len: 16
v_gene: TRBV9
CDR3aa: CASSVESYGYTGELFF

abundance: few
len: 14
v_gene: TRBV4-2
CDR3aa: CASSQAGQGIEQYF

abundance: NA
len: 15
v_gene: TRBV12-3/TRBV12-4
CDR3aa: CASSSWDRADDPQHF

abundance: NA
len: 15
v_gene: TRBV5-6
CDR3aa: CASSFGRAVNSPLHF

abundance: many
len: 15
v_gene: TRBV19
CDR3aa: CASSIVRNSNQPQHF

abundance: once
len: 16
v_gene: TRBV5-1
CDR3aa: CASSLTESGGGETQYF

abundance: many
len: 12
v_gene: TRBV20-1
CDR3aa: CSSRGGTDTQYF

abundance: many
len: 15
v_gene: TRBV27
CDR3aa: CASHRGLAAVGELFF

abundance: many
len: 16
v_gene: TRBV6-1
CDR3aa: CASSEALGTGYQPQHF

abundance: many
len: 15
v_gene: TRBV12-3/TRBV12-4
CDR3aa: CATRETSGNTGELFF

abundance: many
len: 14
v_gene: TRBV20-1
CDR3aa: CSASPGLETKGYTF

abundance: many
len: 14
v_gene: TRBV11-2
CDR3aa: CASSLVSHTGELFF